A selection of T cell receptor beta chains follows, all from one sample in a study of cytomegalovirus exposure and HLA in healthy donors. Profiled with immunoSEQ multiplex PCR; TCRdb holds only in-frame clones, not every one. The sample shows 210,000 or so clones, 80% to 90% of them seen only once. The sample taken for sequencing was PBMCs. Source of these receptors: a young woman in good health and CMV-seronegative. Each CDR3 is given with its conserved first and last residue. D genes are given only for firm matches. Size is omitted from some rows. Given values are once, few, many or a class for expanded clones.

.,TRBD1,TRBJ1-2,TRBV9,CASSVGGGDHGYTF,TGTGCCAGCAGCGTAGGAGGGGGCGACCATGGCTACACCTTC
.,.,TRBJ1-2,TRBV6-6,CASSYLRGGYTF,TGTGCCAGCAGTTATTTACGGGGTGGCTACACCTTC
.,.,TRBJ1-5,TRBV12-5,CASGFTVAGDQPQHF,TGTGCTAGTGGTTTTACCGTCGCCGGGGATCAGCCCCAGCATTTT
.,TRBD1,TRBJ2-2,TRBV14,CASSPTGTGNTGELFF,TGTGCCAGCAGCCCCACCGGGACAGGGAACACCGGGGAGCTGTTTTTT
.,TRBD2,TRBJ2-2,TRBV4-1,CASSRPGTKTGELFF,TGCGCCAGCAGCCGTCCCGGGACTAAGACCGGGGAGCTGTTTTTT
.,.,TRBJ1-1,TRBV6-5,CASSYSGRYTEAFF,TGTGCCAGCAGTTACTCGGGGCGTTACACTGAAGCTTTCTTT
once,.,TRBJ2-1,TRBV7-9,CASSLAKGWHNEQFF,TGTGCCAGCAGCTTAGCCAAGGGGTGGCACAATGAGCAGTTCTTC
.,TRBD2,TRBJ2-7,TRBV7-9,CASSSSRRGLAGGNEQYF,TGTGCCAGCAGCTCATCTAGACGCGGGCTAGCGGGAGGGAACGAGCAGTACTTC
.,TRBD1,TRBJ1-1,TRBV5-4,CASSPGTAYTEAFF,TGTGCCAGCAGCCCGGGGACAGCTTACACTGAAGCTTTCTTT
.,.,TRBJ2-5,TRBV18,CASSDPGLQYF,TGTGCCAGCTCGGACCCGGGACTCCAGTACTTC
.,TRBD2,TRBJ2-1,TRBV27,CASRTSGNYNEQFF,TGTGCCAGCAGGACTAGCGGGAACTACAATGAGCAGTTCTTC
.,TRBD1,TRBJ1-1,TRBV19,CASSMTGNVGTEAFF,TGTGCCAGTAGTATGACAGGGAATGTGGGAACTGAAGCTTTCTTT
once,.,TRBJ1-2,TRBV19,CASSTDAVYGYTF,TGTGCCAGTAGTACCGACGCGGTTTATGGCTACACCTTC
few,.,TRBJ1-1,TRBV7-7,CASSPVGASTEAFF,TGTGCCAGCAGCCCGGTGGGGGCCAGCACTGAAGCTTTCTTT
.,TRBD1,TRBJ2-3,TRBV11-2,CASGDRVADTQYF,TGTGCCAGCGGGGACAGGGTGGCAGATACGCAGTATTTT
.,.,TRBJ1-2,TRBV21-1,CASPWTGRDYGYTF,TGTGCCAGCCCTTGGACAGGGAGAGACTATGGCTACACCTTC
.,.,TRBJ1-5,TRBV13,CARFGVDGQPQHF,TGTGCCCGGTTTGGAGTGGATGGCCAGCCCCAGCATTTT
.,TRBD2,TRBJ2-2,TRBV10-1,CASRGGTTGELFF,TGCGCCAGCAGGGGAGGGACCACCGGGGAGCTGTTTTTT
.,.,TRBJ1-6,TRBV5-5,CASSFWSTGNSPLHF,TGTGCCAGCAGCTTTTGGAGCACGGGAAATTCACCCCTCCACTTT
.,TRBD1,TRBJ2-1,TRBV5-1,CASSYGTGINDEQFF,TGCGCCAGCAGCTACGGGACAGGGATCAACGATGAGCAGTTCTTC
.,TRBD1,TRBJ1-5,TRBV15,CATRDREGSNQPQHF,TGTGCCACCAGGGACAGGGAGGGCAGCAATCAGCCCCAGCATTTT
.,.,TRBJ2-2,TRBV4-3,CASSQERLAVTGELFF,TGCGCCAGCAGCCAAGAAAGGCTAGCAGTCACCGGGGAGCTGTTTTTT
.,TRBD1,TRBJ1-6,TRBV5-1,CASSRTGDVGANSPLHF,TGTGCCAGCAGCCGTACAGGGGATGTGGGGGCTAATTCACCCCTCCACTTT
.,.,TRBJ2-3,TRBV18,CASSPPSTDTQYF,TGTGCCAGCTCACCCCCAAGCACAGATACGCAGTATTTT
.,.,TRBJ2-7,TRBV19,CASSISHLYYEQYF,TGTGCCAGTAGTATCTCCCACTTGTACTACGAGCAGTACTTC
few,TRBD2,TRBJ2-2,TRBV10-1,CASSEGTSGGTGELFF,TGCGCCAGCAGTGAGGGGACTAGCGGGGGAACCGGGGAGCTGTTTTTT
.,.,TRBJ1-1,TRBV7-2,CASSLARQGRAFF,TGTGCCAGCAGCTTAGCACGCCAGGGTAGGGCTTTCTTT
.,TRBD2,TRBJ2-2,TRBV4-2,CASSLTQRGGLAGELFF,TGTGCCAGCAGCCTCACCCAGCGGGGGGGCCTTGCCGGGGAGCTGTTTTTT
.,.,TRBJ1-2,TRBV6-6,CASSLGVGYTF,TGTGCCAGCAGTCTAGGGGTTGGCTACACCTTC
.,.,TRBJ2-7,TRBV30,CAWSLQGYEQYF,TGTGCCTGGAGTCTCCAGGGATACGAGCAGTACTTC
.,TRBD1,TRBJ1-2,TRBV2,CASRDRASQGGYTF,TGTGCCAGCAGGGACAGGGCGTCACAAGGTGGCTACACCTTC
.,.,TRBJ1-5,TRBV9,CASSVEPGMGQPQHF,TGTGCCAGCAGCGTAGAACCAGGGATGGGACAGCCCCAGCATTTT
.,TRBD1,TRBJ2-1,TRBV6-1,CASRHPGQGINEQFF,TGTGCCAGCAGACACCCGGGACAGGGAATAAATGAGCAGTTCTTC
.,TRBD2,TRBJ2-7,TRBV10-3,CASSTSGGPYEQYF,TGTGCCTCCTCGACTAGCGGGGGGCCGTACGAGCAGTACTTC
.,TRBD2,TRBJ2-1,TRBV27,CASSSTLAGVNEQFF,TGTGCCAGCAGTTCGACCCTAGCGGGAGTCAATGAGCAGTTCTTC
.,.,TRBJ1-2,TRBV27,CASSLSQYYGYTF,TGTGCCAGCAGTTTATCACAGTACTATGGCTACACCTTC
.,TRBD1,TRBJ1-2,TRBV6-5,CASKGQAANYGYTF,TGTGCCAGCAAAGGACAGGCCGCTAACTATGGCTACACCTTC
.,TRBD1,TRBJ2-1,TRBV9,CASSPRQGDYNEQFF,TGTGCCAGCAGCCCTCGACAGGGGGACTACAATGAGCAGTTCTTC
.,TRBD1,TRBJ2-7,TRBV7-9,CASSPPGQHSYEQYF,TGTGCCAGCAGCCCCCCGGGACAGCACTCCTACGAGCAGTACTTC
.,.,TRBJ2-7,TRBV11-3,CASSRSTGLYEQYF,TGTGCCAGCAGCCGGAGTACAGGTCTCTACGAGCAGTACTTC
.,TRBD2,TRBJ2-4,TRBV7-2,CASSLDLAGGGKNIQYF,TGTGCCAGCAGCTTAGACCTAGCGGGGGGAGGCAAAAACATTCAGTACTTC
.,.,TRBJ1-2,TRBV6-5,CASSYSGGTNYGYTF,TGTGCCAGCAGTTACTCGGGGGGAACTAACTATGGCTACACCTTC
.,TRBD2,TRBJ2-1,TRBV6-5,CASRRTSGDNNEQFF,TGTGCCAGCAGGCGGACTAGCGGGGATAACAATGAGCAGTTCTTC
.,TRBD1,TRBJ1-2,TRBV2,CASSELGQGEDGYTF,TGTGCCAGCAGTGAACTCGGACAGGGAGAGGATGGCTACACCTTC
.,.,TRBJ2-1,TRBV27,CASSLSTGNEQFF,TGTGCCAGCAGTTTATCGACGGGGAATGAGCAGTTCTTC
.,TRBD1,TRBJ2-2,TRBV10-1,CASSEFGQGRRNTGELFF,TGCGCCAGCAGTGAGTTTGGACAGGGAAGAAGAAACACCGGGGAGCTGTTTTTT
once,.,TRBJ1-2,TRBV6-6,CASSYAGAGYTF,TGTGCCAGCAGTTACGCTGGGGCTGGCTACACCTTC
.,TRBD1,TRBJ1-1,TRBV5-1,CASSIDRVADTEAFF,TGCGCCAGCAGCATAGACAGGGTTGCGGACACTGAAGCTTTCTTT
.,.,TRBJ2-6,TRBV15,CATSSDRANVLTF,TGTGCCACCAGCAGTGACAGGGCCAACGTCCTGACTTTC
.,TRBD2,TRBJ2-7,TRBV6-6,CASIPGTSGGRYEQYF,TGTGCCAGCATCCCGGGGACTAGCGGGGGCAGATACGAGCAGTACTTC
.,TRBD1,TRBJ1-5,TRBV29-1,CSVGQGQGQPQHF,TGCAGCGTCGGACAGGGTCAAGGGCAGCCCCAGCATTTT
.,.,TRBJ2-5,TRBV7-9,CASSPLRGISKGGTQYF,TGTGCCAGCAGCCCCCTTCGGGGGATCTCCAAGGGCGGGACCCAGTACTTC
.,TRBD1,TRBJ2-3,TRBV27,CASSFGAGQGVFTDTQYF,TGTGCCAGCAGTTTTGGAGCGGGACAGGGGGTTTTCACAGATACGCAGTATTTT